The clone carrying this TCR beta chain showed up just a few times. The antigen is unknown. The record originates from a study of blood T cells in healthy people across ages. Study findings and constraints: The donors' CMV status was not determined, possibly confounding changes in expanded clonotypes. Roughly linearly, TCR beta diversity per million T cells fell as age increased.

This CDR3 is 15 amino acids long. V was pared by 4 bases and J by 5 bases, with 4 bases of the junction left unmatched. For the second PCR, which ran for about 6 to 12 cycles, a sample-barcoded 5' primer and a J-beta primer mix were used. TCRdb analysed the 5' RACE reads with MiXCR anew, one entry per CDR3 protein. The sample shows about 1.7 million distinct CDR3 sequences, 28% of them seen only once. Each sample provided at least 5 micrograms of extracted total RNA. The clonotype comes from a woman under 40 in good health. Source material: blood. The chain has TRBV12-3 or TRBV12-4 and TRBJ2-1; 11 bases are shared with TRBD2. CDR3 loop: CASSSIAGGDNEQFF. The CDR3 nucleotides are TGTGCCAGCAGTTCCATAGCGGGAGGGGACAATGAGCAGTTCTTC.